The rows below give T cell receptor beta chains drawn from one sample of a study of T-cell memory formation after mild COVID-19. In TCRdb, the 5' RACE reads were re-called with MiXCR into one record per CDR3 protein. The table has approximately 260,000 distinct CDR3 sequences, around 15% seen once. The sample was PBMCs or a T cell subset sorted from them (not recorded which). These receptors all come from a man younger than 35 who had mild COVID-19 (a few samples of this study predate the infection). Cell type and time point are not known. Both conserved end residues are part of each CDR3. The D gene is left open where the match is weak. Expanded clones get a size class; other rows say once, few or many, or leave the size out.

>TRBV20-1|-|few|TRBJ2-5
TGCAGTGCTAGAGACAGGGCGGCGGAGACCCAGTACTTC
CSARDRAAETQYF
>TRBV7-2|-|-|TRBJ1-5
TGTGCCAGCAGCTTAAAGCCAGGTGATCAGCCCCAGCATTTT
CASSLKPGDQPQHF
>TRBV5-1|-|-|TRBJ1-1
TGCGCCAGCAGCTCTGCGGGAGGCCCAAACACTGAAGCTTTCTTT
CASSSAGGPNTEAFF
>TRBV29-1|-|-|TRBJ2-7
TGCAGCGTTGGTATCTCGGGGGCTATGGAGCAGTACTTC
CSVGISGAMEQYF
>TRBV29-1|-|-|TRBJ1-2
TGCAGCGTCGACCCGCAGGGGAGTAACTATGGCTACACCTTC
CSVDPQGSNYGYTF
>TRBV11-2|TRBD2|-|TRBJ2-1
TGTGCCAGCAGCTTCGGGACTAGCGATGAGCAGTTCTTC
CASSFGTSDEQFF
>TRBV12-3/TRBV12-4|-|many|TRBJ2-7
TGTGCCAGCAGCTTCGTGAGCTCCTACGAGCAGTACTTC
CASSFVSSYEQYF
>TRBV5-1|-|many|TRBJ1-1
TGCGCCAGCAGCTTCCGACAGGCGTCATGGGGCAACACTGAAGCTTTCTTT
CASSFRQASWGNTEAFF
>TRBV6-5|-|-|TRBJ2-2
TGTGCCAGCAGTTACGGCCCCCCAATAGAACGGGACACCGGGGAGCTGTTTTTT
CASSYGPPIERDTGELFF
>TRBV28|TRBD1|few|TRBJ2-3
TGTGCCAGCAGTCCACCGACAGGGCGCCCTAGCACAGATACGCAGTATTTT
CASSPPTGRPSTDTQYF
>TRBV4-1|-|-|TRBJ2-5
TGCGCCAGCAGCCATGCAGGGCCAGAGACCCAGTACTTC
CASSHAGPETQYF
>TRBV20-1|TRBD2|few|TRBJ2-1
TGCAGTGCTAGTAAGACTAGCGGGGGCTACAATGAGCAGTTCTTC
CSASKTSGGYNEQFF
>TRBV7-6|TRBD2|-|TRBJ2-3
TGTGCCAGCAGCGCGCGGGGGGCCGGGGATACGCAGTATTTT
CASSARGAGDTQYF
>TRBV9|-|-|TRBJ2-5
TGTGCCAGCGGAGGGACAGCTAAGACCCAGTACTTC
CASGGTAKTQYF
>TRBV4-2|TRBD1|-|TRBJ1-6
TGTGCCAGCAGCCAGACCTCGGACAGGGACTTTTCCCTCCACTTT
CASSQTSDRDFSLHF
>TRBV4-2|TRBD1|few|TRBJ1-1
TGTGCCAGCAGCCAAATGGGACAGGGGAACACTGAAGCTTTCTTT
CASSQMGQGNTEAFF
>TRBV7-7|TRBD1|-|TRBJ2-2
TGTGCCAGCAGCTCGGACAGGGGGCGGGCCGGGGAGCTGTTTTTT
CASSSDRGRAGELFF
>TRBV5-1|-|few|TRBJ1-1
TGCGCCAGCGGGGAAGGGGCGAACACTGAAGCTTTCTTT
CASGEGANTEAFF
>TRBV30|-|many|TRBJ1-5
TGTGCCTGGACCAAGGGGAACCGGAATCAGCCCCAGCATTTT
CAWTKGNRNQPQHF
>TRBV7-2|-|many|TRBJ2-1
TGTGCCAGCAGCTTAGCGGAATACAATGAGCAGTTCTTC
CASSLAEYNEQFF
>TRBV6-6|-|few|TRBJ1-2
TGTGCCAGCAACAAACGCGGGGGGGAATATGGCTACACCTTC
CASNKRGGEYGYTF
>TRBV12-3/TRBV12-4|-|once|TRBJ2-7
TGTGCCAGCAGCCTAGGGGGAATCTCCCACGAGCAGTACTTC
CASSLGGISHEQYF
>TRBV4-3|-|-|TRBJ2-3
TGCGCCAGCAGCCAAGATGGAGAGAGTCCGACAGATACGCAGTATTTT
CASSQDGESPTDTQYF
>TRBV4-3|-|-|TRBJ1-1
TGCGCCAGCAGCCACACCCGCTTTGGTGGCACTGAAGCTTTCTTT
CASSHTRFGGTEAFF
>TRBV6-2/TRBV6-3|-|few|TRBJ1-5
TGTGCCAGCAGTTTAGGGGGATTTATTCAGCCCCAGCATTTT
CASSLGGFIQPQHF
>TRBV3-1|TRBD1|few|TRBJ2-7
TGTGCCAGCAGCCAAGATACACCCGGGACAGGGGCCTACGAGCAGTACTTC
CASSQDTPGTGAYEQYF
>TRBV6-1|-|-|TRBJ1-1
TGTGCCAGCAGCCCACTATTAGAAGCTTTCTTT
CASSPLLEAFF
>TRBV6-2/TRBV6-3|-|-|TRBJ1-5
TGTGCCAGGGGCAATCAGCCCCAGCATTTT
CARGNQPQHF
>TRBV27|-|-|TRBJ1-5
TGTGCCAGCAGTCCCCAGCCCCAGCATTTT
CASSPQPQHF
>TRBV18|-|-|TRBJ1-4
TGTGCCAGCTCCCGTGCAAGCGAAAAACTGTTTTTT
CASSRASEKLFF
>TRBV11-2|-|-|TRBJ1-2
TGTGCCAGCAGCCGGGGCCCAGCCTATGGCTACACCTTC
CASSRGPAYGYTF
>TRBV4-2|-|-|TRBJ1-2
TGTGCCAGCAGCACCCATTTGGGGGCAAACTATGGCTACACCTTC
CASSTHLGANYGYTF
>TRBV7-3|TRBD2|few|TRBJ2-3
TGTGCCAGCAGCCCCGGGAGCGGGGGGGCGGCAGATACGCAGTATTTT
CASSPGSGGAADTQYF
>TRBV11-2|-|few|TRBJ2-7
TGTGCCAGCGGCAGACCAGGGCGCTCCTACGAGCAGTACTTC
CASGRPGRSYEQYF
>TRBV18|-|few|TRBJ2-3
TGTGCCAGCTCACCCCGCCGAGCGGGCAGCGATACGCAGTATTTT
CASSPRRAGSDTQYF
>TRBV2|-|few|TRBJ2-3
TGTGCCAGCATGCGCTCAGATACGCAGTATTTT
CASMRSDTQYF
>TRBV20-1|TRBD1|-|TRBJ1-2
TGCAGTGCCCCCTCCGGGGGACAGTTTTACTATGGCTACACCTTC
CSAPSGGQFYYGYTF
>TRBV24-1|-|-|TRBJ2-3
TGTGCCACCAGTGATTTAAGGGGGGGCAGCACAGATACGCAGTATTTT
CATSDLRGGSTDTQYF
>TRBV7-3|-|few|TRBJ2-3
TGTGCCAGCAGCTCAAACTCATACACAGATACGCAGTATTTT
CASSSNSYTDTQYF
>TRBV20-1|-|-|TRBJ1-5
TGCAGCGTGACAGCCCCTAATCAGCCCCAGCATTTT
CSVTAPNQPQHF
>TRBV18|-|-|TRBJ2-3
TGTGCCAGCTCACCGTACTTGACAGATACGCAGTATTTT
CASSPYLTDTQYF
>TRBV5-1|-|few|TRBJ1-3
TGCGCCAGCAGCTTGGAACAGCGCCTGAGCTCTGGAAACACCATATATTTT
CASSLEQRLSSGNTIYF
>TRBV4-3|TRBD1|-|TRBJ2-1
TGCGCCAGCAGCCAAGGGGCCGGGACAGCCAATGAGCAGTTCTTC
CASSQGAGTANEQFF
>TRBV7-9|-|few|TRBJ2-2
TGTGCCAGCACCTTGTCCGGGGAGCTGTTTTTT
CASTLSGELFF
>TRBV6-2/TRBV6-3|-|few|TRBJ1-2
TGTGCCAGCAGCCCCGACGGGAGAGGTTATGGCTACACCTTC
CASSPDGRGYGYTF
>TRBV10-3|-|few|TRBJ2-1
TGTGCCATCAGTGAGAAGGGATTGGGTGAGCAGTTCTTC
CAISEKGLGEQFF
>TRBV23-1|-|few|TRBJ2-1
TGCGCCAGCAGTCAATTCGAGCTTGATGAGCAGTTCTTC
CASSQFELDEQFF
>TRBV4-3|TRBD2|few|TRBJ2-3
TGCGCCAGCAGCCAAGACCCAGGACTAGCGGGGAGGGACACGCAGTATTTT
CASSQDPGLAGRDTQYF
>TRBV10-3|-|-|TRBJ1-1
TGTGCCATCAGTGAGTCTTGGGGTGACACTGAAGCTTTCTTT
CAISESWGDTEAFF
>TRBV5-1|-|-|TRBJ2-2
TGCGCCAGCAGCGGAGGAGGACTGAACACCGGGGAGCTGTTTTTT
CASSGGGLNTGELFF
>TRBV7-2|-|-|TRBJ2-2
TGTGCCAGCAGCGTGGTGAACACCGGGGAGCTGTTTTTT
CASSVVNTGELFF